This TCR beta chain comes out of a study of T cell responses to AZD1222 COVID-19 vaccine. Study results and caveats: At study baseline, merely several AZD1222 recipients were seropositive.

TCRdb keeps only in-frame clones here, not all; method: immunoSEQ multiplex PCR. This sample yields roughly 120,000 clones, of which around 94% are seen a single time; approximately 7% belongs to the top ten. About this clone: Its specificity is not known.

CDR3 length: 14 amino acids. Trimming took 5 bases from V and 6 from J; bases not matched to a gene: 5. Germline CDR1 and CDR2: MNHEY and SVGAGI. Sequenced here: peripheral blood, sampled on day 0 of AZD1222 vaccination. The J gene is TRBJ2-7, the V gene TRBV6-5, with 12 bases lining up with TRBD2. This receptor was identified in an adult in good health. CDR3 bases: TGTGCCAGCAGTCCAAGGACTAGCGGGATCGAGCAGTACTTC. This encodes CASSPRTSGIEQYF.